A selection of T cell receptor beta chains follows, all from one sample in a study of beta chain features in type 1 diabetes. Sequencing used immunoSEQ multiplex PCR; TCRdb keeps in-frame clones, though not all of them. Of 95,000 to 150,000 clones in the sample, 16% were seen once. The sequenced sample was central memory CD4+ T cells from blood. These receptors came from a young man with type 1 diabetes. CDR3s include the opening cysteine and the closing phenylalanine or tryptophan. Fields, in order: J gene, V gene, clone size, D gene, CDR3 length, CDR3 DNA, CDR3 protein. D genes are given only for firm matches. A row's size may be missing; if present it is once, few, many or a size class.

TRBJ1-5	TRBV6-5	few	TRBD1	14	TGTGCCAGCAGTTCAACAGGGGGCCAGCAGCCCCAGCATTTT	CASSSTGGQQPQHF
TRBJ2-2	TRBV29-1	NA	NA	14	TGCAGCGTTGGAAGTGGGGTGAACACCGGGGAGCTGTTTTTT	CSVGSGVNTGELFF
TRBJ1-5	TRBV30	NA	NA	13	TGTGCCTGGAGTTGGTCGGAGGATCAGCCCCAGCATTTT	CAWSWSEDQPQHF
TRBJ1-2	TRBV29-1	few	NA	15	TGCAGCGTTGAAAGATACGACAGCCCTAACTATGGCTACACCTTC	CSVERYDSPNYGYTF
TRBJ2-5	TRBV5-1	NA	NA	13	TGCGCCAGCAGCACGGAGGGTCAGGAGACCCAGTACTTC	CASSTEGQETQYF
TRBJ2-3	TRBV25-1	NA	NA	15	TGTGCCAGCAGTGAAGCGGGGACGGACTCAGATACGCAGTATTTT	CASSEAGTDSDTQYF
TRBJ2-3	TRBV14	few	NA	12	TGTGCCAGCGGGGAGTTCACAGATACGCAGTATTTT	CASGEFTDTQYF
TRBJ2-5	TRBV27	NA	NA	14	TGTGCCAGCAGTAAAGGGGGGGCGGTGGAGACCCAGTACTTC	CASSKGGAVETQYF
TRBJ1-2	TRBV28	NA	NA	14	TGTGCCAGCAGTTTCCACGGAGCTAACTATGGCTACACCTTC	CASSFHGANYGYTF
TRBJ2-7	TRBV5-4	few	NA	13	TGTGCCAGCAGCTTGGCCACAGACTACGAGCAGTACTTC	CASSLATDYEQYF
TRBJ2-3	TRBV6-5	NA	NA	16	TGTGCCAGCAGTTTAAGACTAACCCCTCGCACAGATACGCAGTATTTT	CASSLRLTPRTDTQYF
TRBJ2-3	TRBV7-8	NA	NA	12	TGTGCCAGCAGCCGACCGGCCGATACGCAGTATTTT	CASSRPADTQYF
TRBJ1-2	TRBV18	NA	TRBD1	18	TGTGCCAGCTCACGACCGGGACAGGACTACAAAGCACTCTATGGCTACACCTTC	CASSRPGQDYKALYGYTF
TRBJ2-1	TRBV2	few	NA	13	TGTGCCAGCAGTGAAGACAGATACAATGAGCAGTTCTTC	CASSEDRYNEQFF
TRBJ1-4	TRBV7-2	many	NA	15	TGTGCCAGCAGCCCCGGACACACAACTAATGAAAAACTGTTTTTT	CASSPGHTTNEKLFF
TRBJ2-5	TRBV7-2	NA	NA	12	TGTGCCAGCAGTTCCCCGGCAGAGACCCAGTACTTC	CASSSPAETQYF
TRBJ2-3	TRBV30	NA	NA	14	TGTGCCTGGAGTTCGGGTGGGGGAACAGATACGCAGTATTTT	CAWSSGGGTDTQYF
TRBJ2-3	TRBV7-2	few	TRBD1	15	TGTGCCAGCAGCTTTAGGAGGGACAGGGCAGATACGCAGTATTTT	CASSFRRDRADTQYF
TRBJ1-1	TRBV19	NA	TRBD1	15	TGTGCCAGTAGTAGCCTACAGGGGCGCGACACTGAAGCTTTCTTT	CASSSLQGRDTEAFF
TRBJ2-1	TRBV7-9	NA	TRBD2	15	TGTGCCAGCAGCTTAGGGACTAGCTCTGGGGATGAGCAGTTCTTC	CASSLGTSSGDEQFF
TRBJ2-5	TRBV2	NA	TRBD2	12	TGTGTCATCCGGAGCGGGGGAGAGACCCAGTACTTC	CVIRSGGETQYF
TRBJ1-5	TRBV28	NA	NA	15	TGTGCCAGCAGCCTTATGTTGGGGGGCAATCAGCCCCAGCATTTT	CASSLMLGGNQPQHF
TRBJ2-7	TRBV18	NA	NA	14	TGTGCCAGCTCACCGAATTTGGGGGTGAGCGAGCAGTACTTC	CASSPNLGVSEQYF
TRBJ2-7	TRBV5-4	NA	NA	16	TGTGCCAGCAGCTTGGGGTTGGTGGCGGGGTCCAACGAGCAGTACTTC	CASSLGLVAGSNEQYF
TRBJ2-7	TRBV2	NA	NA	15	TGTGCCAGCAGTGCTGAGGCCAGTGGGTCCAGCGAGCAGTACTTC	CASSAEASGSSEQYF
TRBJ2-7	TRBV7-2	few	TRBD1	14	TGTGCCAGCAGCGTCGGGACAGGTTACTACGAGCAGTACTTC	CASSVGTGYYEQYF
TRBJ2-3	TRBV30	NA	NA	14	TGTGCCTGGAAGGGGGTTGTTAGCACAGATACGCAGTATTTT	CAWKGVVSTDTQYF
TRBJ2-6	TRBV7-8	many	NA	13	TGTGCCAGCAGCTTAGCTGGGGCCAACGTCCTGACTTTC	CASSLAGANVLTF
TRBJ2-3	TRBV5-4	few	TRBD2	18	TGTGCCAGCAGCGGTACTAGCGGGGGGGCCAATAGCGCAGATACGCAGTATTTT	CASSGTSGGANSADTQYF
TRBJ2-3	TRBV2	NA	NA	14	TGTGCCAGCAGTAGAAGCGGGCTGGGGGATACGCAGTATTTT	CASSRSGLGDTQYF